The rows below give T cell receptor beta chains drawn from one sample of a study of blood T cells in healthy people across ages. Each CDR3 protein is one row after TCRdb ran MiXCR on the 5' RACE reads. The sample consists of some 900,000 distinct CDR3 sequences, roughly 43% of them appearing once. The sample consisted of blood. All receptors come from a man aged 25-40 years in good health. Both conserved end residues are part of each CDR3. The D gene is left open where the match is weak. Size is omitted from some rows. Given values are once, few, many or a class for expanded clones.

TRBV24-1	NA	TRBD2	TRBJ2-3	TGTGCCACCAGTGACCCGGGGGGGTGGACAGATACGCAGTATTTT	CATSDPGGWTDTQYF
TRBV6-5	NA	NA	TRBJ2-7	TGTGCCAGCAGTCTCCTGGGACAAGCCTACGAGCAGTACTTC	CASSLLGQAYEQYF
TRBV20-1	few	NA	TRBJ1-4	TGCAGTGCTAGAGATGGGAGAAGCCAGCCCCTACGAAGAGTTGAAAAACTGTTTTTT	CSARDGRSQPLRRVEKLFF
TRBV3-1	NA	NA	TRBJ2-7	TGTGCCAGCAGTCCCGCCCTAGGACAGATCTCCTACGAGCAGTACTTC	CASSPALGQISYEQYF
TRBV20-1	NA	NA	TRBJ1-1	TGCAGTGCTGGGATGGGAATCACTGAAGCTTTCTTT	CSAGMGITEAFF
TRBV5-1	few	NA	TRBJ2-5	TGCGCCAGCAGCACGGGACCGCAAGGAGGCCAGTACTTC	CASSTGPQGGQYF
TRBV4-3	many	NA	TRBJ2-4	TGCGCCAGCAGCCGGGAAGAGGGGTCGACCAAAAACATTCAGTACTTC	CASSREEGSTKNIQYF
TRBV28	few	NA	TRBJ1-2	TGTGCCAGCAGGTTTCAGGGAGAGATTGAGGGGGGCTACACCTTC	CASRFQGEIEGGYTF
TRBV2	NA	NA	TRBJ2-7	TGTGCCAGCACCGAGGAAGGGGGATCTTTGGACGAGCAGTACTTC	CASTEEGGSLDEQYF
TRBV10-3	NA	NA	TRBJ2-6	TGTGCCATCAGAGGCATCTCTGGGGCCAACGTCCTGACTTTC	CAIRGISGANVLTF
TRBV3-1	few	NA	TRBJ1-2	TGTGCCAGCAGCCACCCGACCTATGGCTACACCTTC	CASSHPTYGYTF
TRBV29-1	NA	NA	TRBJ2-5	TGCAGCTCCCTCACAGGGTGGCAAGAGACCCAGTACTTC	CSSLTGWQETQYF
TRBV2	NA	NA	TRBJ1-4	TGTGCCAGCACGAGGAACAGGGAAGAAAAACTGTTTTTT	CASTRNREEKLFF
TRBV5-1	few	TRBD2	TRBJ2-3	TGCGCCAGCAGCTCCTCTCGGCTAGCGGGCACAGATACGCAGTATTTT	CASSSSRLAGTDTQYF
TRBV20-1	NA	TRBD2	TRBJ2-3	TGCAGTGCGCCAGGGACTAGAGAAGATACGCAGTATTTT	CSAPGTREDTQYF
TRBV6-5	NA	NA	TRBJ2-3	TGTGCCAGCACCGGGGCGGGGACCACAGATACGCAGTATTTT	CASTGAGTTDTQYF
TRBV7-3	NA	NA	TRBJ1-2	TGTGCCAGCAGCTTAGAATTAGGGGAAGGGACGGATGGCTACACCTTC	CASSLELGEGTDGYTF
TRBV14	NA	NA	TRBJ2-3	TGTGCCAGCAGCCCCGATGCTAGCACAGATACGCAGTATTTT	CASSPDASTDTQYF
TRBV29-1	few	TRBD1	TRBJ2-1	TGCAGCGTTGCGAGGGACAGGGTTTTCAATGAGCAGTTCTTC	CSVARDRVFNEQFF
TRBV24-1	NA	NA	TRBJ2-5	TGTGCCACCAGTGATATGGGAGACGGCATCGGTGAGACCCAGTACTTC	CATSDMGDGIGETQYF
TRBV12-3/TRBV12-4	few	TRBD1	TRBJ2-7	TGTGCCAGCAGTCCCGGGTGGGACAGGGGTGCCGAGCAGTACTTC	CASSPGWDRGAEQYF
TRBV7-2	NA	NA	TRBJ1-6	TGTGCCAGCAGCTTAGCGGGGGGCAGGGGATATAATTCACCCCTCCACTTT	CASSLAGGRGYNSPLHF
TRBV28	NA	NA	TRBJ2-3	TGTGCCAGCAGCTCCGTCAAGGGCTGCCACATAGATACGCAGTATTTT	CASSSVKGCHIDTQYF
TRBV11-2	NA	NA	TRBJ1-6	TGTGCCTGCAGAAGGGGTAGCCACGGAAATAATTCACCCCTCCACTTT	CACRRGSHGNNSPLHF
TRBV2	NA	NA	TRBJ2-3	TGTGCCAGCAGTGTATGGGAAGCTAGCACAGATACGCAGTATTTT	CASSVWEASTDTQYF
TRBV9	few	NA	TRBJ2-3	TGTGCCAGCAGCCCCAGGACACTCACAGATACGCAGTATTTT	CASSPRTLTDTQYF
TRBV5-5	few	NA	TRBJ1-2	TGTGCCAGCAGCTTGGGTCTCAGGGGCAACTATGGCTACACCTTC	CASSLGLRGNYGYTF
TRBV20-1	NA	NA	TRBJ2-3	TGCAGTGCTAGCCCAAAGACCCGGGTAAGCACAGATACGCAGTATTTT	CSASPKTRVSTDTQYF
TRBV30	NA	NA	TRBJ2-5	TGTGCCTGGAGTGGGGAAAGGCCGCAAGAGACCCAGTACTTC	CAWSGERPQETQYF
TRBV7-9	NA	NA	TRBJ2-7	TGTGCCACAAGCGGGACAGCCACCTACGAGCAGTACTTC	CATSGTATYEQYF
TRBV6-2/TRBV6-3	few	NA	TRBJ1-5	TGTGCCAGCATCGCACAGGGTAGCAATCAGCCCCAGCATTTT	CASIAQGSNQPQHF
TRBV7-2	NA	NA	TRBJ2-6	TGTGCCAGCAGCTTAACGAGACAGAGTGGCTCTGGGGCCAACGTCCTGACTTTC	CASSLTRQSGSGANVLTF
TRBV27	NA	NA	TRBJ1-1	TGTGCCAGCAGTTTAGGGGCTCCAACCACTGAAGCTTTCTTT	CASSLGAPTTEAFF
TRBV20-1	few	TRBD2	TRBJ2-1	TGCAGTGCCCCTAGCGGGGGTAGCTCCTACAATGAGCAGTTCTTC	CSAPSGGSSYNEQFF
TRBV10-3	few	TRBD2	TRBJ2-5	TGTGCCATCAGTGAGTCCCCGACTAGCGGGGGTTTGGAGACCCAGTACTTC	CAISESPTSGGLETQYF
TRBV28	NA	NA	TRBJ2-5	TGTGCCAGCAGCCCCGGGGCGGTCTCCGAGACCCAGTACTTC	CASSPGAVSETQYF
TRBV6-2/TRBV6-3	NA	TRBD2	TRBJ2-3	TGTGCCAGCAGTTATGGGACTAGCGGAAGCACAGATACGCAGTATTTT	CASSYGTSGSTDTQYF
TRBV7-2	few	TRBD1	TRBJ2-4	TGTGCCAGCAGCGATTGGGGACTCCGTCACAGGGGGCAGTACTTC	CASSDWGLRHRGQYF
TRBV6-5	NA	NA	TRBJ2-3	TGTGCCAGCAGCTTGCGGGGACGGCAGTATTTT	CASSLRGRQYF
TRBV4-2	few	NA	TRBJ1-2	TGTGCCAGCAGCCAAGATCTTACAGGGACTAACTATGGCTACACCTTC	CASSQDLTGTNYGYTF
TRBV27	few	TRBD2	TRBJ2-1	TGTGCCAGCTCTCCCCCTAGCGGGAGATACAATGAGCAGTTCTTC	CASSPPSGRYNEQFF
TRBV18	NA	NA	TRBJ1-1	TGTGCCAGCTCCCGAGGGGATGTCACTGAAGCTTTCTTT	CASSRGDVTEAFF
TRBV20-1	NA	NA	TRBJ2-4	TGCAGTGCTAGAGATCCGAGGACTCTAGCCAAAAACATTCAGTACTTC	CSARDPRTLAKNIQYF